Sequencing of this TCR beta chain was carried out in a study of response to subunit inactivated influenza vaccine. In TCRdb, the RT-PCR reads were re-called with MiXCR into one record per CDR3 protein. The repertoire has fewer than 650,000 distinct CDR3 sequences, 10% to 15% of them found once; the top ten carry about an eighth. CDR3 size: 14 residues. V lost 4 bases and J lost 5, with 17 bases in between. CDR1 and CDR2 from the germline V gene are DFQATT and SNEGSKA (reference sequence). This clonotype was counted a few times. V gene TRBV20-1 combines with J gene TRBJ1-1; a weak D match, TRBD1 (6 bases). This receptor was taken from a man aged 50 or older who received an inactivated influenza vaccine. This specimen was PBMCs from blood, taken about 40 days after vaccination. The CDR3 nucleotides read TGCAGTGCTACCGACCACGGCGGACAGACTGAAGCTTTCTTT. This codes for CSATDHGGQTEAFF.